This note documents a single T cell receptor (beta chain) sequence. Assignment of participants to cohorts was predicated upon participant-reported clinical history. Donors in Cohort 3 counted as recovered after two negative PCRs, clearance, or symptom resolution. The sample originates from a study of blood T cell repertoires in COVID-19. Study in general: T cells, B-cell-depleted T cells, or PBMCs provided the cDNA or gDNA that served as material.

Original methodology: Nucleated cell counts were estimated from reference gene primer amplification. Method: immunoSEQ multiplex PCR; TCRdb's copy keeps in-frame clones and lacks some. V and J calls plus clone size are reproduced from that table; the DNA served to infer D and trimming. The sample lists 110,000 to 150,000 clones, around 80% occurring once. V was trimmed by 4 bases and J by 5 bases, leaving 14 bases between them. This CDR3 region has 14 residues. Germline-derived CDR1 and CDR2 are SGHVS and FQNEAQ. The clonotype comes from a woman in her forties or fifties who had recovered from COVID-19. The V and J genes are TRBV7-8 and TRBJ1-2, with D possibly TRBD1 on 6 matching bases. The sequencing sample was made of PBMCs or T cells enriched from blood (not recorded which). The CDR3 region is CASSSSTGPYGYTF. The CDR3 DNA follows: TGTGCCAGCAGCTCATCGACAGGCCCTTATGGCTACACCTTC.